Listed below are T cell receptor beta chains from one sample, sequenced in a study of regulatory dendritic cells for organ transplantation. TCRdb's table, derived via immunoSEQ multiplex PCR, lists solely in-frame clones and lacks some. The table records 20,000 to 25,000 clones, 85% of them present only once. Antigens of these TCRs are unknown. The sample was naive CD4+ T cells from blood cultured with dendritic cells. The receptors here all came from a human donor in good health. CDR3s leave out the opening cysteine and the closing phenylalanine or tryptophan. A D gene is named only where the DNA matches it firmly.

j_gene | d_gene | v_gene | CDR3aa
TRBJ2-2 | - | TRBV9 | ASNPYGSCTGELF
TRBJ2-2 | TRBD2 | TRBV18 | ASSSSSAYRTSGVTGELF
TRBJ2-5 | TRBD2 | TRBV19 | ASSYASGGRETQY
TRBJ1-2 | TRBD1 | TRBV5-6 | ASSRAGTVYGYT
TRBJ2-7 | - | TRBV6-5 | ASSYSRQGHHEQY
TRBJ1-5 | - | TRBV6-5 | ASSSRGGTRNQPQH
TRBJ2-1 | TRBD2 | TRBV11-3 | ASSASGGSNEQF
TRBJ2-7 | - | TRBV18 | ASSPGVQGSEQY
TRBJ2-5 | TRBD2 | TRBV19 | ASSKIGAGVETQY
TRBJ2-5 | - | TRBV5-4 | ASSPGHKQETQY
TRBJ2-7 | TRBD1 | TRBV6-6 | ASSGQGNEQY
TRBJ1-5 | - | TRBV29-1 | SVGRTPDQPQH
TRBJ2-7 | TRBD2 | TRBV4-2 | ASSQEKFGGGDLYEQY
TRBJ2-5 | TRBD2 | TRBV20-1 | RAGGRQTQY
TRBJ2-3 | - | TRBV6-1 | ASRSRTGTDTQY